These 7 T cell receptor beta chains were all obtained from the same sample, sequenced in a study of siplizumab effects on memory and regulatory T cells. TCRdb's copy holds only in-frame clones and misses some; the assay was immunoSEQ multiplex PCR. The table shows 90,000 to 110,000 clones, with just over 90% occurring only once. The material sequenced was Tregs sorted from blood. These receptors originate from a human donor in good health.

The chain carries TRBV5-4 and TRBJ1-2; tentative D call: TRBD1 (5 bases). The germline CDR1 and CDR2 sequences are SGHNT and YYREEE (reference sequence). This CDR3 region has 15 residues. The V and J ends lost 0 bases and 2 bases respectively, with 11 bases between them. CDR3 amino acids: CASSLGGLMNYGYTF. CDR3 DNA sequence: TGTGCCAGCAGCTTGGGGGGACTTATGAACTATGGCTACACCTTC.

The J gene is TRBJ2-3, the V gene TRBV7-2; TRBD2 might be the D (6 bases). CDR3 size: 14 residues. From germline, CDR1 is SGHTA and CDR2 FQGNSA. The V end was cut by 6 bases, the J end by 2 bases, with 12 bases between. The CDR3 region has the DNA TGTGCCAGCAGGAGGGCGGGATACACAGATACGCAGTATTTT. This encodes CASRRAGYTDTQYF.

J is TRBJ1-1 and V is TRBV6-5, with no clear D. The CDR3 sequence is 12 residues long. The germline V and J ends were trimmed by 5 bases and 1 base, with 5 bases remaining between them. Germline V gives CDR1 MNHEY, CDR2 SVGAGI. In DNA, the CDR3 is TGTGCCAGCAGTCCCGGGAACACTGAAGCTTTCTTT. As protein: CASSPGNTEAFF.

The chain uses TRBV4-1 and TRBJ1-2; no reliable D call. CDR3 size: 14 residues. The germline CDR1 and CDR2 sequences are MGHRA and YSYEKL. The ends were cut back, 0 bases at V and 2 bases at J, with 7 bases in the middle. The CDR3 loop is CASSQDPVNYGYTF. The CDR3 coding sequence is TGCGCCAGCAGCCAAGACCCAGTCAACTATGGCTACACCTTC.

This clone was detected a few times. The chain is built from TRBV5-1 and TRBJ1-6, with 7 bases that match TRBD1. V was clipped by 4 bases and J by 10 bases; unmatched bases: 8. Germline V CDR1 and CDR2: SGHRS, YFSETQ. The CDR3 sequence is 14 residues long. The CDR3 here is CASSKDREGSPLHF. CDR3 DNA: TGCGCCAGCAGCAAAGACAGGGAGGGATCACCCCTCCACTTT.

This chain uses TRBV7-9 with TRBJ2-2; 8 bases map to TRBD2. The CDR3 length is 16 residues. Per germline, CDR1 SEHNR and CDR2 FQNEAQ (reference sequence). Trimming removed 7 bases from V and 4 bases from J; junction bases left unmatched: 11. This CDR3 is CASTSAPAGVTGELFF. The CDR3 bases are TGTGCCAGCACCTCCGCCCCAGCGGGAGTCACCGGGGAGCTGTTTTTT.

V gene TRBV6-4 combines with J gene TRBJ2-7, with D uncertain. The CDR3 length is 13 residues. The V end lost 6 bases, the J end lost 3 bases, and 12 bases lay between the germline ends. Germline V gives CDR1 MRHNA, CDR2 SNTAGT. Written as DNA, the CDR3 is TGTGCCAGCAGGTGCCAGAGAAACTACGAGCAGTACTTC. It is translated as CASRCQRNYEQYF.